These 21 T cell receptor beta chains were sequenced from one sample in a study of regulatory T cells in long-lasting Graves disease. Time point: newly diagnosed GD, antithyroid drugs for less than 3 months. Preparation of the TCR library used RNA extracted from PBMCs. Sequencing libraries for TCR beta were prepared with iRepertoire HTBI primers and Arm-PCR of CDR3 regions. TCRdb called the multiplex PCR reads again in MiXCR, with one record for every CDR3 protein. The sample lists approximately 270,000 distinct CDR3 sequences; about 17% were seen once. This sample also appeared in a second study, on T cells in Graves' hyperthyroidism and ophthalmopathy.

The sequenced sample was peripheral blood mononuclear cells (PBMCs), obtained at new diagnosis, from a patient treated with antithyroid drugs. The receptors come from a woman in her twenties or thirties with Graves disease.

This clonotype has a count of ten or more. The rearrangement joins TRBV19 to TRBJ1-1, with D possibly matching TRBD1 (5 bases). CDR1 and CDR2 (germline): LNHDA, SQIVND (reference sequence). Trimming stripped 1 base from V and 0 bases from J, with 9 bases between. The CDR3 spans 15 residues. As DNA, the CDR3 is TGTGCCAGTAGTATAGGGGGCAGATTGAACACTGAAGCTTTCTTT. Protein product: CASSIGGRLNTEAFF.

V and J are TRBV11-2 and TRBJ2-5, with 12 bases lining up with TRBD2. Germline CDR1 reads SGHAT; CDR2 reads FQNNGV. The CDR3 length is 17 residues. J lost 6 bases, V lost 0 bases, and 8 bases had no gene match. In nucleotides, the CDR3 is TGTGCCAGCAGCTTAGATCAAACTAGCGGGAGGTCGAAGACCCAGTACTTC. Amino acids: CASSLDQTSGRSKTQYF.

This clonotype was seen ten or more times. The V gene is TRBV11-2, the J gene TRBJ1-4; the D gene is possibly TRBD1 (5 bases). The germline gives CDR1 SGHAT, CDR2 FQNNGV. The ends were cut back, 1 base at V and 8 bases at J, with 11 bases in the middle. The length of the CDR3 is 14 residues. CDR3 loop: CASSLGTGNEKLFF. In DNA form, the CDR3 reads TGTGCCAGCAGCTTAGGTACAGGAAACGAAAAACTGTTTTTT.

The rearrangement uses TRBV2 and TRBJ1-1; the match to TRBD1 covers 9 bases. The CDR3 runs 14 residues. After removal of 7 bases from V and 5 bases from J, the junction contained 8 bases not matched to a gene. CDR1 is SNHLY and CDR2 is FYNNEI in the germline V gene. The CDR3 here is CASTQQGADTEAFF. CDR3 bases: TGTGCCAGCACCCAACAGGGGGCAGATACTGAAGCTTTCTTT.

Only a few counts were recorded for this clonotype. The CDR3 coding sequence is TGTGCCAGCAGTATCATTCCGGGACAGGGGGCTTCTAACTATGGCTACACCTTC. This sequence encodes CASSIIPGQGASNYGYTF. This rearrangement joins TRBV6-1 to TRBJ1-2; TRBD1 aligns across 12 bases. Unmatched junction bases numbered 10, after V lost 5 bases and J lost 0 bases. This CDR3 region has 18 residues. Per the germline V gene, CDR1 is MNHNS and CDR2 is SASEGT.

The chain joins TRBV7-8 to TRBJ1-2, with D possibly TRBD1 on 5 matching bases. Trimming took off 5 bases at V and 4 bases at J, with 20 bases between the two ends. The CDR3 runs 16 residues. Germline V gene sequence: CDR1 SGHVS, CDR2 FQNEAQ. The CDR3 region has the DNA TGTGCCAGCAGCCAAGCCCCCAGGGCCCGGATCTATGGCTACACCTTC. It codes for CASSQAPRARIYGYTF.

This clonotype was seen ten or more times. The rearrangement uses TRBV6-1 and TRBJ1-2; TRBD1 is a possible D gene (6 bases). CDR1 MNHNS and CDR2 SASEGT come from the germline V gene. The CDR3 loop spans 16 amino acids. Trimming pared 6 bases from V and 8 bases from J, leaving 25 bases between. The CDR3 coding sequence is TGTGCCAGCAGAGTACTGAATCCGGCACAGGGTAGGGGCTACACCTTC. It translates to CASRVLNPAQGRGYTF.

This clonotype was seen ten or more times. The chain recombines TRBV9 with TRBJ1-2; 7 bases agree with TRBD1. CDR1 SGDLS and CDR2 YYNGEE come from the germline V gene. Trimming cost V 3 bases and J 4 bases; bases outside gene matches: 6. The CDR3 has 14 amino acids. CDR3 DNA sequence: TGTGCCAGCAGCGGACAGGGAGGTGGCTATGGCTACACCTTC. Protein product: CASSGQGGGYGYTF.

Notes on this clonotype: Relative to the germline gene, one junction end is altered; a read error may explain this. The J gene is TRBJ1-1, the V gene TRBV5-1, with no clear D. CDR1 is SGHRS and CDR2 is YFSETQ in the germline V gene. The CDR3 runs to 13 residues. In nucleotides, the CDR3 is TGTGCCAGCAGCGTGCTACGGGACACTGAAGCTTTCTTT. Translating gives CASSVLRDTEAFF.

Many counts were recorded for this clonotype. This CDR3 is missing its conserved last phenylalanine or tryptophan, likely due to a read error. The limits of the CDR3 on the DNA are not certain, so only TCRdb's listed CDR3 is given. The gene calls are TRBV28 and TRBJ1-1; the table calls TRBD1, which could not be checked here. Germline-derived CDR1 and CDR2 are MDHEN and SYDVKM. Including both end residues, the CDR3 is 14 amino acids long. This CDR3 is CASSSPGTAGSLLS.

This clonotype was seen many times. The V call is TRBV6-4, the J call TRBJ1-1; 7 nucleotides line up with TRBD1. The CDR3 totals 15 residues. Germline trimming cut 4 bases from V and 2 bases from J; bases unmatched to any gene: 7. CDR1 is MRHNA and CDR2 is SNTAGT in the germline V gene. The DNA of the CDR3 is TGTGCCAGCAGTGTCTCCGGGACAGCTAACACTGAAGCTTTCTTT. Protein: CASSVSGTANTEAFF.

In its sample, this clonotype was seen many times. The chain uses TRBV20-1 and TRBJ2-2; 8 bases map to TRBD2. The length of the CDR3 is 15 residues. Germline values: CDR1 DFQATT, CDR2 SNEGSKA (reference sequence). V was clipped by 3 bases and J by 4 bases; unmatched bases: 7. The DNA of the CDR3 is TGCAGTGCTAGGGGGACGGGGGGGCCCACCGGGGAGCTGTTTTTT. Translating it yields CSARGTGGPTGELFF.

Only a few counts were recorded for this clonotype. A read error may explain this, as a much larger clone is one base away. The chain employs TRBV7-2 and TRBJ1-1, with D hard to call. Per germline, CDR1 SGHTA and CDR2 FQGNSA. With 11 bases removed from V and 7 bases from J, the gap between germline ends came to 23 bases. CDR3 length: 14 amino acids. This chain's CDR3 is CAGSPGWGFDEAFF. CDR3 sequence (DNA): TGTGCCGGCTCCCCTGGGTGGGGTTTTGATGAAGCTTTCTTT.

This clonotype was counted at least ten times. The chain uses TRBV6-1 and TRBJ1-1, with D hard to call. Trimming took 3 bases from V and 0 from J, leaving 8 bases between them. CDR1 and CDR2 from the germline V gene are MNHNS and SASEGT. The CDR3 is 14 amino acids. The CDR3 DNA follows: TGTGCCAGCAGTGAGTACATACTGAACACTGAAGCTTTCTTT. It yields the protein CASSEYILNTEAFF.

This clonotype was detected many times. This chain uses TRBV7-2 with TRBJ2-3; TRBD2 agrees at 7 bases. V gave up 4 bases and J gave up 2 bases; unmatched junction bases: 6. The germline V gene has CDR1 SGHTA and CDR2 FQGNSA. This CDR3 spans 15 amino acids. The CDR3 DNA reads as TGTGCCAGCAGCTGGCGGGGGTCCGACACAGATACGCAGTATTTT. As protein: CASSWRGSDTDTQYF.

This clonotype was found many times. The chain uses TRBV2 and TRBJ1-1; TRBD1 matches 9 bases. Per the germline V gene, CDR1 is SNHLY and CDR2 is FYNNEI. The CDR3 is made up of 22 amino acids. The V segment lost 7 bases and the J segment 1 base; nucleotides outside the gene matches: 28. CDR3 in DNA: TGTGCCAGCAAGCACTTCCAGGGGACAGGGAGTTATCCCTCAAGCCGGAACACTGAAGCTTTCTTT. It codes for CASKHFQGTGSYPSSRNTEAFF.

This clonotype was counted at least ten times. V usage is TRBV7-9 and J usage is TRBJ2-1; D gene ambiguous. Germline V gene lookup returns CDR1 SEHNR and CDR2 FQNEAQ (reference sequence). The V and J ends lost 2 bases and 13 bases respectively, with 15 bases between them. The CDR3 extends over 13 amino acids. CDR3 in DNA: TGTGCCAGCAGCTTACCCCAGACTCGTTCACAGTTCTTC. Its protein is CASSLPQTRSQFF.

Turning to this clonotype: It may be a read error: a sequence one base away is much more abundant. J is TRBJ2-7 and V is TRBV10-3; 9 bases fit TRBD1. With 1 base clipped from V and 7 bases from J, the junction kept 8 bases outside the gene matches. This CDR3 has 15 residues. Germline loops: CDR1 ENHRY, CDR2 SYGVKD. The CDR3 DNA follows: TGTGCCATCAGTGAGTTATGGGACAGGGACGATGAGCAGTACTTC. It is translated as CAISELWDRDDEQYF.

The table lists this clonotype with many counts. J is TRBJ1-1 and V is TRBV5-6, with 7 positions matching TRBD1. The CDR3 length is 15 residues. The germline V gene encodes CDR1 SGHDT and CDR2 YYEEEE. With V trimmed by 4 bases and J by 1 base, 7 bases remained unmatched. The CDR3 nucleotides are TGTGCCAGCAGCGTATACAGGGGTCCGAACACTGAAGCTTTCTTT. This gives the protein CASSVYRGPNTEAFF.

The rearrangement joins TRBV7-9 to TRBJ1-1; TRBD1 is a possible D gene (6 bases). This CDR3 spans 12 amino acids. Trimming took off 9 bases at V and 2 bases at J, with 10 bases between the two ends. CDR1 is SEHNR, CDR2 FQNEAQ, per germline (reference sequence). The CDR3 nucleotides are TGTGCCAGTGCGGGGGGCAACACTGAAGCTTTCTTT. It encodes CASAGGNTEAFF.

Concerning this clonotype itself: A read error may be the cause here, since a much bigger clone is one base away. The rearrangement links TRBV5-1 to TRBJ2-3; D may be TRBD2 (6 bases). This CDR3 contains 14 residues. Germline CDR1 is SGHRS and CDR2 is YFSETQ. V was pared by 7 bases and J by 1 base, with 13 bases between. The CDR3 loop is CASAPRGGTDTQYF. The DNA of the CDR3 is TGCGCCAGCGCGCCGCGGGGAGGCACAGATACGCAGTATTTT.